Below, one TCR beta chain is given with its context. The target antigen is unknown. The CDR3 has 15 residues. V lost 3 bases to trimming and J lost 3 bases, with 15 bases between them. Germline V gives CDR1 SGHRS, CDR2 YFSETQ. Using a J-beta primer mix together with a sample-barcoded 5' primer, a second PCR was run for about 6 to 12 cycles. TCRdb reanalysed the 5' RACE reads using MiXCR and keeps one entry per CDR3 protein. The repertoire consists of about 1.4 million distinct CDR3 sequences, with roughly 64% occurring once and the leading ten covering over 6.5%. This record comes from a study of blood T cells in healthy people across ages. Overall study results and limits: Diversity of TCR beta per million T cells declined in a roughly linear way with age.

This clonotype was sampled from a man aged 18 to 30 in good health. Sequencing used blood. V and J are TRBV5-1 and TRBJ2-5, with D perhaps TRBD1 or TRBD2 (6 bases each). CDR3: CASSSDLGGEETQYF. In DNA form, the CDR3 reads TGCGCCAGCAGCTCGGACCTGGGGGGCGAAGAGACCCAGTACTTC.